The 27 T cell receptor beta chains below all came from one sample that was sequenced in a study of human T cells and chemical hapten exposure (dated by TCRdb to 2020 to 2022). The time point label for this specimen denotes: pre-sensitization, week 0. The sample's treatment or condition, from its label and the paper: therapeutic diphenylcyclopropenone sensitization with weekly scalp DPC. The method behind the library was RACE. The data were produced on a NextSeq 500. The raw public reads went through TCRdb reprocessing: fastp at Q25, MiXCR clone calling, in-frame beta chains kept. Rows with a matching CDR3 protein are joined into one entry that keeps the most common DNA and genes. Recorded for this sample are 89,000 or so distinct CDR3 sequences; about 9% of them occurred a single time. The ten top clones hold approximately 2.8% of the sample. The sample consisted of whole blood, taken in connection with sensitization to the hapten diphenylcyclopropenone (DPC). These TCRs come from a man aged 40-50 years with alopecia areata. Some clones in this sample may be carry-over from other donors' samples.

The chain employs TRBV5-4 and TRBJ2-2, with 11 nucleotides matching TRBD2. This CDR3 region has 17 residues. Germline lookup yields CDR1 SGHNT and CDR2 YYREEE (reference sequence). Unmatched junction bases numbered 6, after V lost 0 bases and J lost 5 bases. The CDR3 reads CASSLGGSGRGTGELFF. The CDR3 DNA sequence: TGTGCCAGCAGCTTGGGCGGTAGCGGGAGGGGAACCGGGGAGCTGTTTTTT.

This clonotype was counted ten times or more. The chain carries TRBV21-1 and TRBJ2-7. TRBV21-1 is an annotated pseudogene. The CDR3 totals 11 residues. The CDR3 region has the DNA TGTGCCAGCAGCCCTTGGTACGAGCAGTACTTC. It yields the protein CASSPWYEQYF.

This clonotype was seen a handful of times. The chain recombines TRBV14 with TRBJ2-7, with TRBD2 as a possible D gene (5 bases). This CDR3 has 15 residues. Germline lookup yields CDR1 SGHDN and CDR2 FVKESK. V was cut by 4 bases and J by 7 bases, with 20 bases left in between. The CDR3 coding sequence is TGTGCCAGCAGCCGTTATCGGGGAAGTCGGAGAGAGCAGTACTTC. As protein: CASSRYRGSRREQYF. Full variable domain (remainder filled in from reference TRBV14 and TRBJ2-7): EAGVTQFPSHSVIEKGQTVTLRCDPISGHDNLYWYRRVMGKEIKFLLHFVKESKQDESGMPNNRFLAERTGGTYSTLKVQPAELEDSGVYFCASSRYRGSRREQYFGPGTRLTVT.

This clonotype has only a few counts. This CDR3 is CAGTGGLGETQYF. Here the CDR3 DNA reads TGTGCCGGGACGGGCGGCTTGGGAGAGACCCAGTACTTC. The chain carries TRBV5-4 and TRBJ2-5; D may match TRBD1 or TRBD2 (5 bases each). Germline lookup yields CDR1 SGHNT and CDR2 YYREEE (reference sequence). V was shortened by 10 bases and J by 4 bases, with 17 bases between the two germline ends. The CDR3 covers 13 residues.

Here the CDR3 reads CASSSGGITEAFF. The CDR3 DNA reads TGTGCCAGCAGCTCAGGGGGTATCACTGAAGCTTTCTTT. The chain is built from TRBV5-4 and TRBJ1-1, with TRBD1 identical over 7 bases. The CDR3 totals 13 residues. Looked up from germline, CDR1 is SGHNT and CDR2 is YYREEE (reference sequence). V was pared by 3 bases and J by 4 bases, with 3 bases of the junction left unmatched.

In its sample, this clonotype was seen a few times. The rearrangement links TRBV7-9 to TRBJ2-1; the match to TRBD2 covers 9 bases. The length of the CDR3 is 15 residues. CDR1 and CDR2 (germline): SEHNR, FQNEAQ (reference sequence). Trimming cost V 2 bases and J 6 bases; bases outside gene matches: 5. CDR3 coding DNA: TGTGCCAGCAGCTTATTTAGGCGGGAGGGCAATGAGCAGTTCTTC. It encodes CASSLFRREGNEQFF.

This clonotype has a handful of counts. This chain links TRBV23-1 with TRBJ2-7; the D gene is possibly TRBD1 (6 bases). TRBV23-1 has ORF status, its function being uncertain. This CDR3 spans 14 amino acids. V was cut by 6 bases and J by 0 bases, with 12 bases left in between. CDR3 protein: CASRPGHFSYEQYV. CDR3 in DNA: TGCGCCAGCAGACCGGGACACTTCTCCTACGAGCAGTACGTC.

This clonotype was recorded at least ten times. The chain combines TRBV29-1 with TRBJ2-1, with D perhaps assigned TRBD1 or TRBD2 (5 bases each). CDR1 and CDR2 from the germline V gene are SQVTM and ANQGSEA. This CDR3 has 11 residues. V was pared by 7 bases and J by 8 bases, with 12 bases between. The CDR3 spells CSASRGDEQFF. In DNA form, the CDR3 reads TGCAGCGCGAGCCGGGGCGATGAGCAGTTCTTC.

This sequence joins TRBV12-3 or TRBV12-4 and TRBJ2-3; D is perhaps TRBD2 (5 bases). V was trimmed by 7 bases and J by 4 bases, leaving 9 bases between them. The CDR3 totals 12 residues. The CDR3 nucleotides are TGTGCCAGCACCGGGCGGGCAGATACGCAGTATTTT. Translating gives CASTGRADTQYF.

Worth noting for this clonotype: A read error may be the cause here, since a much bigger clone is one base away. The chain joins TRBV6-2 or TRBV6-3 to TRBJ2-2; 9 positions match TRBD2. This CDR3 contains 17 residues. Germline lookup yields CDR1 MNHEY and CDR2 SVGEGT. The CDR3 is CTSSYLPSGVNTGELFF. CDR3 bases: TGTACCAGCAGTTACTTACCTAGCGGGGTGAACACCGGGGAGCTGTTTTTT.

The J gene is TRBJ2-3, the V gene TRBV6-5; unclear D gene. Between the trimmed V and J ends, which lost 7 bases and 3 bases, there was a span of 5 bases. The CDR3 consists of 11 residues. Germline V lookup: CDR1 MNHEY, CDR2 SVGAGI. CDR3 amino acids: CASKYTDTQYF. CDR3 DNA: TGTGCCAGCAAATATACAGATACGCAGTATTTT.

This clonotype was detected a few times. The chain joins TRBV6-2 or TRBV6-3 to TRBJ2-7, with 8 positions matching TRBD1. Trimming at V came to 7 bases and at J to 0 bases, leaving 5 bases not matched to a gene. Per germline, CDR1 MNHEY and CDR2 SVGEGT. The CDR3 is 14 amino acids. CDR3 nucleotide sequence: TGTGCCAGCAAACGACAGGGGAGCTCCTACGAGCAGTACTTC. Encoded protein: CASKRQGSSYEQYF.

The chain links TRBV5-1 to TRBJ1-2; 8 nucleotides align to TRBD1. V shed 0 bases, J shed 6 bases, and the junction held 4 bases outside the gene matches. From germline, CDR1 is SGHRS and CDR2 YFSETQ. The CDR3 is 14 amino acids. The CDR3 here is CASSLGTGTHGYTF. CDR3 DNA sequence: TGCGCCAGCAGCTTGGGGACAGGGACCCATGGCTACACCTTC.

The genes are TRBV7-8 and TRBJ2-7; D is unclear. The V end lost 5 bases, the J end lost 6 bases, and 14 bases lay between the germline ends. CDR3 length: 13 residues. Germline CDR1 reads SGHVS; CDR2 reads FQNEAQ. CDR3 sequence reads: CASSRPSLGEQYF. The CDR3 region has the DNA TGTGCCAGCAGCCGACCCAGCTTGGGCGAGCAGTACTTC.

The table lists this clonotype with many counts. The chain uses TRBV12-3 or TRBV12-4 and TRBJ1-2; unclear D gene. The CDR3 is 15 residues long. Trimming took 2 bases from V and 0 from J, leaving 10 bases between them. The CDR3 loop is CASSLSGRTNYGYTF. CDR3 nucleotides: TGTGCCAGCAGTTTATCGGGCAGGACTAACTATGGCTACACCTTC.

DNA of the CDR3: TGTGCCAGCAGCTTAGATAGCTCCTACAATGAGCAGTTCTTC. Residues: CASSLDSSYNEQFF. V and J are TRBV7-6 and TRBJ2-1; D is unclear. The CDR3 is 14 amino acids. CDR1 and CDR2 (germline): SGHVS, FNYEAQ. Trimming removed 1 base at V and 0 bases at J, with 4 bases between.

This clonotype was detected ten times or more. This rearrangement joins TRBV27 to TRBJ2-2; D not resolved. Trimming took off 0 bases at V and 1 base at J, with 6 bases between the two ends. Germline V CDR1 and CDR2: MNHEY, SMNVEV (reference sequence). This CDR3 has 15 residues. The CDR3 DNA reads TGTGCCAGCAGTTTATCCGCAGGGAACACCGGGGAGCTGTTTTTT. This gives the protein CASSLSAGNTGELFF.

V and J are TRBV6-2 or TRBV6-3 and TRBJ2-3, with TRBD2 matching 7 bases. Losses at the gene ends were 6 bases for V and 4 bases for J; bases not matched to a gene: 4. This CDR3 comprises 13 residues. Germline V gives CDR1 MNHEY, CDR2 SVGEGT. CDR3 residues: CASSLREADTQYF. DNA for the CDR3: TGTGCCAGCAGCCTCCGGGAGGCAGATACGCAGTATTTT.

The sample holds a few counts of this clonotype. The rearrangement joins TRBV5-1 to TRBJ2-7; 13 bases fit TRBD2. The V and J ends lost 5 bases and 4 bases, in that order; junction bases with no gene match: 6. Germline V CDR1 and CDR2: SGHRS, YFSETQ. The CDR3 totals 15 residues. In DNA form, the CDR3 reads TGCGCCAGCAGTCCCGGGACTAGCGGGACGTACGAGCAGTACTTC. Protein sequence: CASSPGTSGTYEQYF.

This chain connects TRBV6-2 or TRBV6-3 to TRBJ2-5, with D perhaps matching TRBD1 (6 bases). V shed 6 bases and J shed 9 bases, with 20 bases lying between them. The CDR3 covers 14 residues. Germline CDR1 is MNHEY and CDR2 is SVGEGT. This CDR3 is CASSRDTIGMAQYF. In DNA, the CDR3 is TGTGCCAGCAGCCGGGACACGATCGGTATGGCCCAGTACTTC.

The J gene is TRBJ1-2, the V gene TRBV7-2; 10 bases align to TRBD1. The CDR3 runs 17 residues. Per germline, CDR1 SGHTA and CDR2 FQGNSA. V was clipped by 5 bases and J by 4 bases; unmatched bases: 13. The CDR3 nucleotides are TGTGCCAGCAGCCCAGCCCCCCGACAGGGGGCCTTCTATGGCTACACCTTC. As protein: CASSPAPRQGAFYGYTF.

The chain uses TRBV3-1 and TRBJ1-2; 7 bases align to TRBD1. V dropped 7 bases and J dropped 0; count of bases not matched to a gene: 5. CDR1 and CDR2 from the germline V gene are LGHDT and YNNKEL (reference sequence). The CDR3 totals 14 residues. CDR3 sequence: CASTLQGTNYGYTF. DNA of the CDR3: TGTGCCAGCACCCTACAGGGGACTAACTATGGCTACACCTTC.

This clonotype was counted at least ten times. V usage is TRBV5-1 and J usage is TRBJ2-5, with D tentatively TRBD1 (5 bases). V lost 1 base and J 1 base, leaving 11 bases between the germline ends. From germline, CDR1 is SGHRS and CDR2 YFSETQ. The CDR3 runs 15 residues. CDR3 DNA sequence: TGCGCCAGCAGCTTGAGGGGTAACCGCCAAGAGACCCAGTACTTC. Amino acid sequence: CASSLRGNRQETQYF.

This clonotype has only a few counts. The chain is built from TRBV6-6 and TRBJ1-1; 7 nucleotides match TRBD1. V lost 6 bases to trimming and J lost 5 bases; unmatched junction nucleotides: 9. This CDR3 contains 14 residues. CDR1 and CDR2 from the germline V gene are MNHNY and SVGAGI (reference sequence). The chain's CDR3 is CASSPDRRETEAFF. DNA of the CDR3: TGTGCCAGCAGCCCGGACAGGAGGGAAACTGAAGCTTTCTTT.

The V gene is TRBV28, the J gene TRBJ2-7; 7 bases agree with TRBD1. Trimming took 3 bases from V and 0 from J; bases not matched to a gene: 2. Germline CDR1 reads MDHEN; CDR2 reads SYDVKM. This CDR3 region has 14 residues. In nucleotides, the CDR3 is TGTGCCAGCAGTTTGACAGGGCCCTCCTACGAGCAGTACTTC. Translation: CASSLTGPSYEQYF.

The chain has TRBV19 and TRBJ2-1; D possibly uses TRBD1 or TRBD2 (6 bases each). V dropped 7 bases and J dropped 7 bases, with 26 bases sitting between them. The germline CDR1 and CDR2 sequences are LNHDA and SQIVND (reference sequence). This CDR3 is built from 17 residues. For the CDR3, the DNA is TGTGCCAGTACCACACTCAAGGGGGGAGTAGCGTGGAATGAGCAGTTCTTC. Amino acids: CASTTLKGGVAWNEQFF.

The sample holds many counts of this clonotype. The chain joins TRBV27 to TRBJ1-3; D is uncertain. V lost 4 bases and J lost 4, with 14 bases in between. The CDR3 runs 15 residues. Germline CDR1 MNHEY, CDR2 SMNVEV (reference sequence). CDR3 residues: CASSSTPVGGNTIYF. The CDR3 region has the DNA TGTGCCAGCAGTTCCACGCCTGTTGGGGGAAACACCATATATTTT.